This T cell receptor beta chain was sequenced in a study of regulatory T cells in long-lasting Graves disease. General study results and limits: Favored gene segments in persistent disease were TRBV28, TRBJ1-2 and TRBJ2-5. Tissue studied was limited to peripheral blood, excluding thyroid tissue. In persistent patients, shared public clonotypes (around 2,600) outnumbered those in new patients (around 1,000).

CDR3 size: 15 residues. Germline trimming cut 1 base from V and 6 bases from J; bases unmatched to any gene: 9. Construction of TCR beta libraries relied on iRepertoire HTBI primers and on Arm-PCR targeting CDR3 regions. In the original analysis: Detected in the samples were approximately 58 TRBV and over 11 TRBJ segments. TCRdb reprocessed the multiplex PCR reads via MiXCR and lists one record per CDR3 protein. What appears here as the V and J calls and clone size reflects TCRdb's work, not the paper's. This table has more than 650,000 distinct CDR3 sequences, about 32% appearing once. Time point: persistent/refractory GD, antithyroid drugs over 5 years with positive TRAb. Isolated PBMC RNA provided the starting material for the TCR library. This clonotype was detected only a few times. The antigen is unknown.

The V and J genes are TRBV12-3 or TRBV12-4 and TRBJ2-7; 7 nucleotides agree with TRBD2. The sequence came from a female donor with Graves disease. The sequences come from peripheral blood mononuclear cells (PBMCs), collected when the disease was refractory, from a patient treated with antithyroid drugs. The CDR3 loop is CASSLEGGPGSEQYF. The CDR3 DNA follows: TGTGCCAGCAGTTTAGAGGGAGGGCCTGGTAGCGAGCAGTACTTC.